One sample yielded the 26 T cell receptor beta chains listed below, sequenced in a study of cytomegalovirus exposure and HLA in healthy donors. Vbeta (60) and Jbeta (13) primers were used in the PCR. The assay was immunoSEQ multiplex PCR, and TCRdb's table has in-frame clones only and misses some. The sample totals about 200,000 clones; its top ten clones hold approximately 6.5%. The sequenced sample consisted of PBMCs. The receptors here all came from a man aged 25-40 years in good health and CMV-seronegative.

V usage is TRBV7-9 and J usage is TRBJ1-4; TRBD1 is a possible D gene (6 bases). This CDR3 comprises 14 residues. Germline CDR1 reads SEHNR; CDR2 reads FQNEAQ (reference sequence). V lost 2 bases, J lost 6 bases, and 10 bases lay in between. CDR3 residues: CASSLFGGDEKLFF. In nucleotides, the CDR3 is TGTGCCAGCAGCTTATTTGGGGGCGATGAAAAACTGTTTTTT.

The chain recombines TRBV13 with TRBJ2-7, with 11 nucleotides matching TRBD1. CDR3 length equals 16 residues. The V gene end was trimmed by 5 bases and the J gene end by 3 bases; junction bases not matched to a gene: 9. Germline V gene sequence: CDR1 PRHDT, CDR2 FYEKMQ (reference sequence). The CDR3 bases are TGTGCCAGCAGCCTAATAGGACAGGGGGCAAGCTACGAGCAGTACTTC. This sequence encodes CASSLIGQGASYEQYF. The variable domain in full, completed from reference TRBV13 and TRBJ2-7, reads AAGVIQSPRHLIKEKRETATLKCYPIPRHDTVYWYQQGPGQDPQFLISFYEKMQSDKGSIPDRFSAQQFSDYHSELNMSSLELGDSALYFCASSLIGQGASYEQYFGPGTRLTVT.

The chain combines TRBV6-5 with TRBJ1-5, with TRBD1 matching 7 bases. Germline trimming cut 6 bases from V and 4 bases from J; bases unmatched to any gene: 0. Germline CDR1 reads MNHEY; CDR2 reads SVGAGI. This CDR3 is built from 12 residues. CDR3 DNA sequence: TGTGCCAGCAGGACAGGGAATCAGCCCCAGCATTTT. This codes for CASRTGNQPQHF.

Of note for this clone: Other nucleotide sequences from this sample produce the same CDR3. The chain recombines TRBV19 with TRBJ2-7; D possibly corresponds to TRBD2 (6 bases). CDR1 is LNHDA and CDR2 is SQIVND in the germline V gene (reference sequence). The CDR3 is 12 amino acids. V lost 3 bases to trimming and J lost 3 bases, with 6 bases between them. DNA for the CDR3: TGTGCCAGTAGTATGGGAGGCTACGAGCAGTACTTC. It translates to CASSMGGYEQYF.

The chain uses TRBV7-9 and TRBJ2-1; D uncertain. Germline V lookup: CDR1 SEHNR, CDR2 FQNEAQ (reference sequence). V lost 1 base to trimming and J lost 3 bases, with 4 bases between them. The CDR3 contains 13 residues. The CDR3 protein is CASSLGLYNEQFF. The CDR3 region has the DNA TGTGCCAGCAGCTTAGGACTCTACAATGAGCAGTTCTTC.

This chain links TRBV27 with TRBJ1-6; TRBD1 might be the D (6 bases). V shed 5 bases and J shed 12 bases, with 17 bases lying between them. CDR3 size: 14 residues. CDR1 MNHEY and CDR2 SMNVEV come from the germline V gene (reference sequence). The CDR3 sequence is CASSQTFTGKPLHF. The CDR3 DNA sequence: TGTGCCAGCAGTCAAACCTTCACAGGGAAACCCCTCCACTTT.

This chain connects TRBV5-1 to TRBJ2-7; D gene uncertain. The CDR3 sequence is 14 residues long. Trimming removed 1 base from V and 5 bases from J, with 13 bases in between. CDR1 is SGHRS and CDR2 is YFSETQ in the germline V gene. The CDR3 coding sequence is TGCGCCAGCAGCTTGCATCGTGACTTAAACGAGCAGTACTTC. Protein sequence: CASSLHRDLNEQYF. Supplemented by reference TRBV5-1 and TRBJ2-7, the full variable domain reads KAGVTQTPRYLIKTRGQQVTLSCSPISGHRSVSWYQQTPGQGLQFLFEYFSETQRNKGNFPGRFSGRQFSNSRSEMNVSTLELGDSALYLCASSLHRDLNEQYFGPGTRLTVT.

V usage is TRBV6-5 and J usage is TRBJ2-5, with D uncertain. CDR3 length equals 13 residues. The germline gives CDR1 MNHEY, CDR2 SVGAGI. Trimming stripped 5 bases from V and 4 bases from J, with 11 bases between. As DNA, the CDR3 is TGTGCCAGCAGTCAGGCGATTCCAGAGACCCAGTACTTC. It yields the protein CASSQAIPETQYF.

This sequence joins TRBV10-3 and TRBJ2-2; D unclear. The V gene lost 5 bases and the J gene lost 1 base, with 5 bases spanning the gap. Germline V gene data show CDR1 as ENHRY and CDR2 as SYGVKD. The CDR3 consists of 13 residues. The CDR3 spells CAISRLNTGELFF. The CDR3 region has the DNA TGTGCCATCAGTAGACTGAACACCGGGGAGCTGTTTTTT.

The chain is built from TRBV25-1 and TRBJ1-1; 9 nucleotides line up with TRBD1. J gave up 4 bases and V 10 bases, and 13 bases lay outside the gene matches. The CDR3 is 15 amino acids. Per germline, CDR1 MGHDK and CDR2 SYGVNS. CDR3 coding DNA: TGTGCCACAACCCCCGGGACAGGGTTGGGCACTGAAGCTTTCTTT. This translates into CATTPGTGLGTEAFF.

The chain employs TRBV10-1 and TRBJ2-1, with 7 bases that match TRBD2. Unmatched junction bases numbered 5, after V lost 0 bases and J lost 3 bases. The CDR3 consists of 16 residues. CDR1 and CDR2 from the germline V gene are WNHNN and SYGVQD (reference sequence). The CDR3 bases are TGCGCCAGCAGTGAGTCAACAAGCGGGATCTACAATGAGCAGTTCTTC. This gives the protein CASSESTSGIYNEQFF.

V and J are TRBV4-1 and TRBJ2-3; 11 bases agree with TRBD2. The CDR3 loop spans 17 amino acids. Germline assignment: CDR1 MGHRA and CDR2 YSYEKL. With 2 bases clipped from V and 1 base from J, the junction kept 5 bases outside the gene matches. This chain's CDR3 is CASSQTGTSGGTDTQYF. CDR3 sequence (DNA): TGCGCCAGCAGCCAAACCGGGACTAGCGGAGGCACAGATACGCAGTATTTT.

The chain recombines TRBV19 with TRBJ2-7, with no clear D. V lost 1 base to trimming and J lost 7 bases, with 14 bases between them. This CDR3 comprises 14 residues. CDR1 is LNHDA and CDR2 is SQIVND in the germline V gene (reference sequence). CDR3 loop: CASSIVQFPSEQYF. The CDR3, as DNA: TGTGCCAGTAGTATAGTACAGTTCCCTTCGGAGCAGTACTTC. Looking up the rest from reference TRBV19 and TRBJ2-7 gives the full variable domain: DGGITQSPKYLFRKEGQNVTLSCEQNLNHDAMYWYRQDPGQGLRLIYYSQIVNDFQKGDIAEGYSVSREKKESFPLTVTSAQKNPTAFYLCASSIVQFPSEQYFGPGTRLTVT.

The gene calls are TRBV11-2 and TRBJ1-1; the D gene is possibly TRBD1 (6 bases). V was pared by 5 bases and J by 4 bases, with 17 bases between. CDR1 SGHAT and CDR2 FQNNGV come from the germline V gene. The CDR3 is made up of 15 amino acids. The CDR3 region has the DNA TGTGCCAGCAGCCCAGGATTGGGGGCGCCCACTGAAGCTTTCTTT. Amino acid sequence: CASSPGLGAPTEAFF.

The J gene is TRBJ2-2, the V gene TRBV27; D is possibly TRBD2 (5 bases). The V gene lost 3 bases and the J gene lost 7 bases, with 9 bases spanning the gap. The CDR3 totals 13 residues. Germline V CDR1 and CDR2: MNHEY, SMNVEV (reference sequence). The CDR3 is CASSFGADGELFF. The CDR3 nucleotides are TGTGCCAGCAGTTTTGGAGCGGACGGGGAGCTGTTTTTT.

On this clone itself: No DNA is shown, since the ends of the CDR3 on it are uncertain; the CDR3 is the one TCRdb lists. V usage is TRBV6-1 and J usage is TRBJ1-5. Germline CDR1 reads MNHNS; CDR2 reads SASEGT. The CDR3 adds up to 13 amino acids, both ends counted. This CDR3 is CASSILEDQPQHF.

The J gene is TRBJ1-1, the V gene TRBV18; D gene uncertain. Trimming removed 3 bases at V and 0 bases at J, with 8 bases between. This CDR3 spans 14 amino acids. The germline V gene encodes CDR1 KGHSH and CDR2 LQKENI. The CDR3 region is CASSPPGMNTEAFF. CDR3 DNA sequence: TGTGCCAGCTCACCTCCGGGTATGAACACTGAAGCTTTCTTT.

The rearrangement uses TRBV19 and TRBJ1-5, with D perhaps matching TRBD1 (6 bases). The CDR3 is 15 residues long. CDR1 LNHDA and CDR2 SQIVND come from the germline V gene (reference sequence). Trimming left V 0 bases short and J 9 bases short, with 15 bases between. The CDR3 here is CASSIESGEGRPQHF. As DNA, the CDR3 is TGTGCCAGTAGTATAGAATCAGGGGAAGGTCGGCCCCAGCATTTT.

The gene calls are TRBV7-9 and TRBJ1-1; 10 bases fit TRBD1. Looked up from germline, CDR1 is SEHNR and CDR2 is FQNEAQ (reference sequence). CDR3 length: 16 amino acids. The trim removed 1 base at V and 2 bases at J, leaving 4 bases unmatched. DNA for the CDR3: TGTGCCAGCAGCTTAGGACAGGGGGCGCGCAACACTGAAGCTTTCTTT. This codes for CASSLGQGARNTEAFF.

The V call is TRBV29-1, the J call TRBJ1-2; TRBD1 agrees at 8 bases. CDR1 is SQVTM and CDR2 is ANQGSEA in the germline V gene. The CDR3 has 12 residues. J lost 3 bases, V lost 3 bases, and 0 bases had no gene match. Written as DNA, the CDR3 is TGCAGCGTTGAGGACAGGGACTATGGCTACACCTTC. Translating it yields CSVEDRDYGYTF.

The chain couples TRBV30 to TRBJ2-3; no clear D gene. The V gene's germline CDR1 is GTSNPN and CDR2 SVGIG (reference sequence). The CDR3 has 14 amino acids. Trimming left V 0 bases short and J 2 bases short, with 9 bases between. CDR3 in amino acids: CAWSVLRSTDTQYF. In DNA form, the CDR3 reads TGTGCCTGGAGTGTACTGCGGTCCACAGATACGCAGTATTTT.

V usage is TRBV11-2 and J usage is TRBJ2-7, with 10 bases fitting TRBD2. V trimming: 3 bases; J trimming: 5 bases; junction bases outside the gene matches: 7. Germline-derived CDR1 and CDR2 are SGHAT and FQNNGV. CDR3 length: 15 amino acids. The CDR3 DNA reads as TGTGCCAGCAGCTTCGTACTAGCGGGGAAGAACGAGCAGTACTTC. This encodes CASSFVLAGKNEQYF.

The rearrangement joins TRBV5-8 to TRBJ1-5; D is undetermined. V lost 3 bases to trimming and J lost 2 bases, with 15 bases between them. Germline CDR1 reads SGHTS; CDR2 reads YDEGEE. This CDR3 region has 16 residues. CDR3 coding DNA: TGTGCCAGCAGCTCTGCCGTGAACTTTGGCAATCAGCCCCAGCATTTT. Protein: CASSSAVNFGNQPQHF.

V and J are TRBV5-1 and TRBJ2-4, with 11 bases matching TRBD2. Germline CDR1 reads SGHRS; CDR2 reads YFSETQ. Trimming removed 2 bases from V and 0 bases from J; junction bases left unmatched: 4. CDR3 size: 17 residues. The CDR3 DNA is TGCGCCAGCAGCTTCGGACTAGCGGGTGTAGCCAAAAACATTCAGTACTTC. This translates into CASSFGLAGVAKNIQYF.

CDR3 sequence: CASSLIDRPTDTQYF. The CDR3 DNA follows: TGTGCCAGCAGCTTGATAGACAGACCCACAGATACGCAGTATTTT. This rearrangement joins TRBV5-4 to TRBJ2-3; tentative D call: TRBD1 (5 bases). The CDR3 has 15 residues. V lost 1 base, J lost 2 bases, and 11 bases lay in between. CDR1 and CDR2 (germline): SGHNT, YYREEE (reference sequence). The entire variable domain, with the rest obtained from reference TRBV5-4 and TRBJ2-3, is as follows: ETGVTQSPTHLIKTRGQQVTLRCSSQSGHNTVSWYQQALGQGPQFIFQYYREEENGRGNFPPRFSGLQFPNYSSELNVNALELDDSALYLCASSLIDRPTDTQYFGPGTRLTVL.

The chain employs TRBV28 and TRBJ2-6; no firm D call. Between the trimmed V and J ends, which lost 5 bases and 4 bases, there was a span of 18 bases. From germline, CDR1 is MDHEN and CDR2 SYDVKM. CDR3 length equals 17 residues. This chain's CDR3 is CASSARQFSAGANVLTF. Written as DNA, the CDR3 is TGTGCCAGCAGTGCCAGACAATTCTCGGCCGGGGCCAACGTCCTGACTTTC.